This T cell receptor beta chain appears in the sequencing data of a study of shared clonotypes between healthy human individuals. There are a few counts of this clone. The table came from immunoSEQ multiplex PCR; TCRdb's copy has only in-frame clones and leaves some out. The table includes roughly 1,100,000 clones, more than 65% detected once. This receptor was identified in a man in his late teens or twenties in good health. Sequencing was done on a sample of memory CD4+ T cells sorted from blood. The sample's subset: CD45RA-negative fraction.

The CDR3: CASRIQGAIRNTEAFF. As DNA, the CDR3 is TGTGCCAGCAGGATCCAAGGGGCTATCCGGAACACTGAAGCTTTCTTT. The rearrangement uses TRBV2 and TRBJ1-1; TRBD1 is a possible D gene (5 bases). V was trimmed by 6 bases and J by 1 base, leaving 18 bases between them. Germline V lookup: CDR1 SNHLY, CDR2 FYNNEI. The CDR3 contains 16 residues.